Listed here is a single TCR beta chain. Sequencing was performed with immunoSEQ multiplex PCR; in TCRdb, only in-frame clones are kept and a portion is missing. Altogether about 120,000 clones are present, 90% to 95% being singletons, with the ten largest covering 1.7%. V lost 10 bases to trimming and J lost 1 base; unmatched junction nucleotides: 12. The CDR3 totals 15 residues. Germline V lookup: CDR1 MDHEN, CDR2 SYDVKM. The data originate from a study of control samples from healthy donors and cancer patients. What was sequenced was PBMCs. This receptor was identified in a man aged 45 to 65 with head and neck cancer. The gene calls are TRBV28 and TRBJ1-2, with 7 bases aligning to TRBD1. The CDR3 nucleotides read TGTGCCACCCAGGGGGGACAGATCTATAACTATGGCTACACCTTC. Protein sequence: CATQGGQIYNYGYTF.